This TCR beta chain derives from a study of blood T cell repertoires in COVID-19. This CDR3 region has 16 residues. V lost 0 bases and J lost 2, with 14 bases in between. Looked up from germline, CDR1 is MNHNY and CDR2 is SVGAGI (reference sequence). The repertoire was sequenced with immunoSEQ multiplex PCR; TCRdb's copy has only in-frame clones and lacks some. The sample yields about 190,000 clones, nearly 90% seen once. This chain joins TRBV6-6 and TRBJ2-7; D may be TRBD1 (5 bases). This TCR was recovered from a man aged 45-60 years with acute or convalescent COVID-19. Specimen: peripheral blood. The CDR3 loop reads CASSYSIGQTAYEQYV. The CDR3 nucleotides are TGTGCCAGCAGTTACTCGATCGGCCAGACAGCCTACGAGCAGTACGTC.